This T cell receptor (beta chain) was identified during a study of blood T cells in healthy people across ages. This clonotype was seen only a few times. CDR1 SGHTA and CDR2 FQGNSA come from the germline V gene. CDR3 size: 16 residues. The junction had 10 bases not matched to a gene; V was cut back by 5 bases and J by 5 bases. Sample-barcoded 5' priming and a J-beta primer mix drove a second PCR of about 6 to 12 cycles. TCRdb independently ran MiXCR on the 5' RACE reads; one entry per CDR3 protein. In the table there are 1.5 million to 2 million distinct CDR3 sequences, around half of which are singletons.

The sample consisted of blood. This clonotype was obtained from a middle-aged woman in good health. The rearrangement uses TRBV7-2 and TRBJ2-1; 9 bases match TRBD2. As DNA, the CDR3 is TGTGCCAGCAGCCTCAGCGCGGGGGGGTGGCACAATGAGCAGTTCTTC. It is translated as CASSLSAGGWHNEQFF.